These T cell receptor beta chains were read from a single sample in a study of blood T cell repertoires in COVID-19. The table came from immunoSEQ multiplex PCR; TCRdb's copy has only in-frame clones and leaves some out. The sample consists of more than 85,000 clones, about 90% of them appearing once. The sample taken for sequencing was peripheral blood. The receptors come from a human donor in a cohort sampled during active COVID-19. The CDR3 runs from the conserved cysteine through the conserved F or W. The D gene is left open where the match is weak. Not every row has a clone size; where given, it reads once, few, many or a size class.

d_gene: -
v_gene: TRBV25-1
j_gene: TRBJ1-4
abundance: -
CDR3aa: CASSVREGEKLFF
CDR3nt: TGTGCCAGCAGTGTCAGGGAAGGCGAAAAACTGTTTTTT

d_gene: TRBD1
v_gene: TRBV4-1
j_gene: TRBJ2-5
abundance: -
CDR3aa: CASSQVRTGEATQYF
CDR3nt: TGCGCCAGCAGCCAAGTTCGGACAGGGGAAGCGACCCAGTACTTC

d_gene: -
v_gene: TRBV5-1
j_gene: TRBJ1-6
abundance: -
CDR3aa: CASSLEAGGNNSPLHF
CDR3nt: TGCGCCAGCAGCTTGGAGGCGGGGGGCAATAATTCACCCCTCCACTTT

d_gene: -
v_gene: TRBV28
j_gene: TRBJ1-4
abundance: -
CDR3aa: CASSTVSEKLFF
CDR3nt: TGTGCCAGCAGTACTGTGTCAGAAAAACTGTTTTTT

d_gene: TRBD1
v_gene: TRBV19
j_gene: TRBJ1-6
abundance: -
CDR3aa: CASSDRGPRDSPLHF
CDR3nt: TGTGCCAGTAGTGACAGGGGGCCAAGGGATTCACCCCTCCACTTT

d_gene: TRBD2
v_gene: TRBV7-9
j_gene: TRBJ2-3
abundance: -
CDR3aa: CASSPRASGRTDTQYF
CDR3nt: TGTGCCAGCTCCCCCCGGGCTAGCGGGCGCACAGATACGCAGTATTTT

d_gene: -
v_gene: TRBV7-8
j_gene: TRBJ1-5
abundance: -
CDR3aa: CASSLTDNQPQHF
CDR3nt: TGTGCCAGCAGCTTGACAGACAATCAGCCCCAGCATTTT

d_gene: -
v_gene: TRBV9
j_gene: TRBJ1-4
abundance: -
CDR3aa: CASSVLGRTNEKLFF
CDR3nt: TGTGCCAGCAGCGTATTGGGGAGAACTAATGAAAAACTGTTTTTT

d_gene: -
v_gene: TRBV5-1
j_gene: TRBJ1-2
abundance: -
CDR3aa: CASSGASNYGYTF
CDR3nt: TGCGCCAGCAGCGGGGCTTCTAACTATGGCTACACCTTC

d_gene: -
v_gene: TRBV12-3/TRBV12-4
j_gene: TRBJ1-3
abundance: -
CDR3aa: CASSFMSGNTIYF
CDR3nt: TGTGCCAGCAGTTTTATGTCTGGAAACACCATATATTTT

d_gene: -
v_gene: TRBV6-5
j_gene: TRBJ1-6
abundance: -
CDR3aa: CASSYSTRAGSPLHF
CDR3nt: TGTGCCAGCAGTTACTCGACCAGGGCTGGTTCACCCCTCCACTTT

d_gene: TRBD1
v_gene: TRBV7-2
j_gene: TRBJ1-2
abundance: -
CDR3aa: CASSPDRGRFGYTF
CDR3nt: TGTGCCAGCAGTCCAGACAGGGGGCGGTTTGGCTACACCTTC

d_gene: -
v_gene: TRBV4-2
j_gene: TRBJ1-3
abundance: few
CDR3aa: CASRDGLFSGNTIYF
CDR3nt: TGTGCCAGCAGGGATGGACTGTTCTCTGGAAACACCATATATTTT

d_gene: -
v_gene: TRBV19
j_gene: TRBJ2-3
abundance: -
CDR3aa: CASSIRGTRTGGTDTQYF
CDR3nt: TGTGCCAGTAGTATAAGAGGAACCAGGACGGGAGGCACAGATACGCAGTATTTT

d_gene: TRBD1
v_gene: TRBV6-5
j_gene: TRBJ1-5
abundance: -
CDR3aa: CASRGEAGGQPQHF
CDR3nt: TGTGCCAGCAGAGGAGAGGCAGGGGGTCAGCCCCAGCATTTT